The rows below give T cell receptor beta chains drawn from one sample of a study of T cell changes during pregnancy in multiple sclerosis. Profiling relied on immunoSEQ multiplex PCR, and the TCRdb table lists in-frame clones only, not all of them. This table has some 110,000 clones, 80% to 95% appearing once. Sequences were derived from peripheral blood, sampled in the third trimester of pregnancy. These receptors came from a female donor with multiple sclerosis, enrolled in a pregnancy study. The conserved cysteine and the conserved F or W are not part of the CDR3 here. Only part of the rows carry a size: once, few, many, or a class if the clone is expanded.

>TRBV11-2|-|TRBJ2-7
ASSLGLSGSVLDEQY
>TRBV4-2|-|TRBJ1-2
ASSQGGQGVNYGYT
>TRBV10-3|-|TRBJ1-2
AISAPGQGADGYT
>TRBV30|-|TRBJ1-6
AWNTGEFSLH
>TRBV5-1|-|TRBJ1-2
ASSLAESSQIYGYT
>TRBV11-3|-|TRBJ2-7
ASSLGPKGGEQY
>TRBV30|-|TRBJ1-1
AWSVRGGSTEAF
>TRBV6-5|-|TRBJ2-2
ASSLLRDTGELF
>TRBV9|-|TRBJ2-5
ASSLGGGQGFFKETQY
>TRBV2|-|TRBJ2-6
ASSDETGRLVPPGANVLT
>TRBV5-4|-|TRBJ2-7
ASSQTSGRVTYEQY
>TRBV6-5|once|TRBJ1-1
ASSYSGGGMNTEAF
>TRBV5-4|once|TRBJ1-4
ASSFSGNEKLF
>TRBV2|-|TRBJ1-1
ACGMDRASPEAF
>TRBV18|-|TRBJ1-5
ASSPGTATQQPQH
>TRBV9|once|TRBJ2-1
ASSESDAGMQF
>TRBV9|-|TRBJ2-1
ASSVAPDNEQF
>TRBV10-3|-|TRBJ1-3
AISPDDSYSGNTIY
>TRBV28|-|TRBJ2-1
ASSSPGLAPYNEQF
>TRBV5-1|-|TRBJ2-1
ASVPVAGGPLDEQF
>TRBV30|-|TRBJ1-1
AWRFFGQGNTEAF
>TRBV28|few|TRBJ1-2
ASSFGGPLGGYT
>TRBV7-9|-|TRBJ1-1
ASSQRTGGHTEAF
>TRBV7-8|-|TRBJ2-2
ASSFPGQRTNTGELF
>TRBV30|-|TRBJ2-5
AWSALGVAGGQETQY
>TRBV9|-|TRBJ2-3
ASSVSFPSTDTQY
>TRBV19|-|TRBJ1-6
ATNRGSNSPLH
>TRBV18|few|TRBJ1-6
ASSPLDRGNSPLH
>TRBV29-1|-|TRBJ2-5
SASYFETQY
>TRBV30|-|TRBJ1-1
AWRPERFTEAF
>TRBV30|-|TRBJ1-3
AWGADRLRNTIY
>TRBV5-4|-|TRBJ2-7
ASSPDRVRSADEQY
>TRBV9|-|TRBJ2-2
ASSVGGSGELF
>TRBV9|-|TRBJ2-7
ASSVGGASDEQY
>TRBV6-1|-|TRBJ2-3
ASDPGTDTQY
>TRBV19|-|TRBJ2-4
ASRGGRGRLAGENIQY